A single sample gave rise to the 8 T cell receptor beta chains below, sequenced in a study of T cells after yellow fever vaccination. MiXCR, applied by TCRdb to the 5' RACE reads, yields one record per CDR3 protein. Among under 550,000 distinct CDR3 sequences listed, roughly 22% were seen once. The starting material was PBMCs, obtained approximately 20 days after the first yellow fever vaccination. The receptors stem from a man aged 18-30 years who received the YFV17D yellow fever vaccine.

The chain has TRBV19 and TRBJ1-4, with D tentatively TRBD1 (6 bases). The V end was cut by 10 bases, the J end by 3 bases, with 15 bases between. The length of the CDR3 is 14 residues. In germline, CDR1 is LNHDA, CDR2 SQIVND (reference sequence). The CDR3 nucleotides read TGTGCCACGGGGGGCCGGTGGGCTAATGAAAAACTGTTTTTT. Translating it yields CATGGRWANEKLFF.

The CDR3 here is CASSQEGQGVDGYTF. The DNA of the CDR3 is TGTGCCAGCAGCCAAGAAGGTCAGGGTGTAGATGGCTACACCTTC. The genes are TRBV4-2 and TRBJ1-2; D is perhaps TRBD1 (5 bases). CDR1 is LGHNA and CDR2 is YNFKEQ in the germline V gene. This CDR3 spans 15 amino acids. The V end lost 0 bases, the J end lost 6 bases, and 14 bases lay between the germline ends.

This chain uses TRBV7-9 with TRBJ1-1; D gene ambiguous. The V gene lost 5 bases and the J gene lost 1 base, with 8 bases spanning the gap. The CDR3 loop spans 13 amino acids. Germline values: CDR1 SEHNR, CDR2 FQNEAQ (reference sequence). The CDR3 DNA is TGTGCCAGCAGCAAAGAACAGAACACTGAAGCTTTCTTT. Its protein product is CASSKEQNTEAFF. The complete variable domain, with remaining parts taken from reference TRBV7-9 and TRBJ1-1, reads DTGVSQNPRHKITKRGQNVTFRCDPISEHNRLYWYRQTLGQGPEFLTYFQNEAQLEKSRLLSDRFSAERPKGSFSTLEIQRTEQGDSAMYLCASSKEQNTEAFFGQGTRLTVV.

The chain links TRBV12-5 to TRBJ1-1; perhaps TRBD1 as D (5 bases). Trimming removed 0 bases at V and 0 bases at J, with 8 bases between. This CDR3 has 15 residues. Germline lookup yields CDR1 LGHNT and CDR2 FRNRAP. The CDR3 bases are TGTGCTAGTGGTTTGGTACTGGGGGTGAACACTGAAGCTTTCTTT. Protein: CASGLVLGVNTEAFF.

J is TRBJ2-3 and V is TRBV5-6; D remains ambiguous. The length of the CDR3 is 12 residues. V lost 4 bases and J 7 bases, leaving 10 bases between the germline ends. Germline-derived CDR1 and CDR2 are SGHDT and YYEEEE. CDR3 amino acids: CASSLTWNTQYF. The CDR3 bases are TGTGCCAGCAGCCTGACTTGGAATACGCAGTATTTT.

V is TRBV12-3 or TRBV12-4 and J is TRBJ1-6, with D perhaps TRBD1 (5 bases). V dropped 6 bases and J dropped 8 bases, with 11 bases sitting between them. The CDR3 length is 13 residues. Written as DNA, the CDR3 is TGTGCCAGCAGCGGGGCCCCTCATTCACCCCTCCACTTT. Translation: CASSGAPHSPLHF.

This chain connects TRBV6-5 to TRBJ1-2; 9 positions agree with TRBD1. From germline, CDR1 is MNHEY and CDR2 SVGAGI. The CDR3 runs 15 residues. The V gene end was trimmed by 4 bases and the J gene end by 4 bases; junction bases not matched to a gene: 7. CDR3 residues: CASSSSGTGTYGYTF. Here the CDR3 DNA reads TGTGCCAGCAGTTCGTCCGGGACAGGGACCTATGGCTACACCTTC.

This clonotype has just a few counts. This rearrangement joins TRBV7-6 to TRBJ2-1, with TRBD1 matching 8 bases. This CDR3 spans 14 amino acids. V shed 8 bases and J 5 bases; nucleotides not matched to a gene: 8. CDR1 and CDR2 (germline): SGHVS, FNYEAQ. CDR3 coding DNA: TGTGCCAGCCATCAGACAGGGGCCAACAATGAGCAGTTCTTC. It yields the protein CASHQTGANNEQFF.